This TCR delta chain was sequenced for a study of gamma-delta chains in newborns, infants, children. For the study at large: Microbial exposure reportedly drives polyclonal innate γδ T cell expansion after birth.

TCRdb repeated clone calling on the reads with CATT. The table lists some 1,800 delta-chain clones, around two fifths of them singletons. This clone is medium-sized within its sample. Different DNA sequences within this sample yield the same CDR3. Looked up from germline, CDR1 is GEAIGNYY and CDR2 is EKD. The J segment lost 4 bases and the V segment lost 1 base, leaving 16 bases of the junction unmatched. The CDR3 totals 19 residues. Material for sequencing was blood. This TCR was recovered from a child who had a fever. J is TRDJ2 and V is TRDV2; 8 nucleotides line up with TRDD3. The CDR3: CACDTIVGSGGLGTAQLFF. Here the CDR3 DNA reads TGTGCCTGTGACACAATTGTAGGAAGTGGGGGATTGGGGACAGCACAACTCTTCTTT.